What follows are 16 T cell receptor beta chains derived from one specimen sequenced in a study of identical twins. Each CDR3 protein gets one entry after TCRdb re-called the 5' RACE reads with MiXCR. This table holds 1.5 million to 2 million distinct CDR3 sequences, around 29% found once. Sequenced sample: cord blood. Every receptor here comes from a newborn girl in good health.

This clonotype showed up many times. The chain has TRBV5-1 and TRBJ2-7; tentatively, D is TRBD1 (5 bases). V was pared by 0 bases and J by 2 bases, with 9 bases between. The CDR3 contains 14 residues. Germline CDR1 and CDR2: SGHRS and YFSETQ. CDR3 bases: TGCGCCAGCAGCTTGGGACAGTCACCCTACGAGCAGTACTTC. It translates to CASSLGQSPYEQYF.

The rearrangement uses TRBV5-6 and TRBJ1-1; 12 nucleotides line up with TRBD1. The J segment lost 2 bases and the V segment lost 7 bases, leaving 6 bases of the junction unmatched. This CDR3 has 15 amino acids. Germline V gene lookup returns CDR1 SGHDT and CDR2 YYEEEE. The CDR3 here is CASPGQGALNTEAFF. In DNA, the CDR3 is TGTGCCAGCCCGGGACAGGGGGCCCTTAACACTGAAGCTTTCTTT.

The chain carries TRBV20-1 and TRBJ1-1, with TRBD1 matching 9 bases. The CDR3 contains 16 residues. With V trimmed by 1 base and J by 3 bases, 9 bases remained unmatched. The germline gives CDR1 DFQATT, CDR2 SNEGSKA (reference sequence). CDR3 nucleotides: TGCAGTGCTAGAGGGGTGGACAGGGGATCTTACACTGAAGCTTTCTTT. Residues: CSARGVDRGSYTEAFF.

This clonotype was detected ten times or more. The chain carries TRBV5-1 and TRBJ2-3, with D perhaps assigned TRBD1 or TRBD2 (5 bases each). The germline CDR1 and CDR2 sequences are SGHRS and YFSETQ. V was cut by 6 bases and J by 6 bases, with 14 bases left in between. The CDR3 sequence is 13 residues long. The CDR3 sequence: CASIRDRGDTQYF. CDR3 nucleotide sequence: TGCGCCAGCATCCGGGACCGAGGGGATACGCAGTATTTT.

Details on this clonotype: Germline and junction disagree at one end, which may indicate a read error. The chain has TRBV5-1 and TRBJ2-7; D remains ambiguous. CDR3 length: 13 amino acids. Looked up from germline, CDR1 is SGHRS and CDR2 is YFSETQ. CDR3 DNA: TGCGCCGGCAGCCGAATGGTCAGCTACGAGCAGTACTTC. Translating gives CAGSRMVSYEQYF.

Ten or more counts support this clonotype. This rearrangement joins TRBV28 to TRBJ2-6; D gene unclear. In germline, CDR1 is MDHEN, CDR2 SYDVKM. This CDR3 has 16 residues. V was shortened by 7 bases and J by 0 bases, with 13 bases between the two germline ends. The CDR3 spells CASNGRILSGANVLTF. CDR3 bases: TGTGCCAGCAACGGCAGGATACTCTCTGGGGCCAACGTCCTGACTTTC.

This clonotype has ten or more counts. V is TRBV2 and J is TRBJ2-1; 12 bases line up with TRBD2. The length of the CDR3 is 15 residues. Trimming removed 6 bases from V and 4 bases from J; junction bases left unmatched: 4. CDR1 is SNHLY, CDR2 FYNNEI, per germline. In nucleotides, the CDR3 is TGTGCCAGCAGCGCGGGACTAGCGGGTTACAATGAGCAGTTCTTC. It is translated as CASSAGLAGYNEQFF.

This clonotype was detected only a few times. J is TRBJ2-7 and V is TRBV4-2; 8 bases match TRBD2. This CDR3 region has 12 residues. Germline V gene data show CDR1 as LGHNA and CDR2 as YNFKEQ. After removal of 8 bases from V and 3 bases from J, the junction contained 3 bases not matched to a gene. The CDR3 loop is CASAGTSYEQYF. The CDR3 DNA follows: TGTGCCAGCGCCGGGACTAGCTACGAGCAGTACTTC.

Turning to this clonotype: A read error is possible here, since a much larger clone lies one base away. This chain uses TRBV12-3 or TRBV12-4 with TRBJ2-2; 8 bases fit TRBD2. V lost 6 bases, J lost 3 bases, and 0 bases stayed unmatched. The CDR3 has 13 amino acids. DNA of the CDR3: TGTGCCAGCAGACTAGCGGACACCGGGGAGCTGTTTTTT. Its translation is CASRLADTGELFF.

The chain carries TRBV29-1 and TRBJ2-3; 8 bases map to TRBD1. With 7 bases clipped from V and 3 bases from J, the junction kept 9 bases outside the gene matches. CDR1 SQVTM and CDR2 ANQGSEA come from the germline V gene. The CDR3 has 14 residues. DNA of the CDR3: TGCAGCGCCCGGATTCGACAGGGGACAGATACGCAGTATTTT. It translates to CSARIRQGTDTQYF.

This clonotype has only a few counts. Its ends do not fully match the called genes, so a read error is possible. J is TRBJ2-3 and V is TRBV12-5, with D perhaps TRBD2 (6 bases). The germline V gene has CDR1 LGHNT and CDR2 FRNRAP. The length of the CDR3 is 14 residues. The CDR3 coding sequence is TGTGCTAGTGGTTATAGCGGCAGGCCAGACACGCAGTATTTT. It codes for CASGYSGRPDTQYF.

The chain links TRBV3-1 to TRBJ2-1; D unresolved. This CDR3 has 12 residues. The V gene's germline CDR1 is LGHDT and CDR2 YNNKEL (reference sequence). Trimming stripped 2 bases from V and 9 bases from J, with 8 bases between. The CDR3 protein is CASSQRAAEQFF. DNA of the CDR3: TGTGCCAGCAGCCAAAGAGCAGCTGAGCAGTTCTTC.

A few counts support this clonotype. The chain uses TRBV4-2 and TRBJ2-7; TRBD1 might be the D (5 bases). There are 14 residues in the CDR3. Germline assignment: CDR1 LGHNA and CDR2 YNFKEQ. V lost 4 bases and J 2 bases, leaving 12 bases between the germline ends. This chain's CDR3 is CASSPQDIPYEQYF. The DNA for the CDR3 is TGTGCCAGCAGCCCGCAGGACATCCCCTACGAGCAGTACTTC.

This clonotype was recorded a few times. The chain joins TRBV5-1 to TRBJ2-3, with D hard to call. Germline V gene sequence: CDR1 SGHRS, CDR2 YFSETQ. The ends were cut back, 2 bases at V and 4 bases at J, with 8 bases in the middle. This CDR3 contains 13 residues. The CDR3 region has the DNA TGCGCCAGCAGCTTACCAGAGGCAGATACGCAGTATTTT. This codes for CASSLPEADTQYF.

This clonotype was seen only a few times. This sequence joins TRBV19 and TRBJ1-1; D not certain. In germline, CDR1 is LNHDA, CDR2 SQIVND (reference sequence). The germline V and J ends were trimmed by 6 bases and 5 bases, with 7 bases remaining between them. The CDR3 is made up of 11 amino acids. DNA for the CDR3: TGTGCCAGTAGCAGGTGGACTGAAGCTTTCTTT. Protein sequence: CASSRWTEAFF.

This clonotype occurred many times. The CDR3: CASSFGGTSTDTQYF. The CDR3 DNA reads as TGTGCCAGCAGTTTTGGCGGGACTAGCACAGATACGCAGTATTTT. This sequence joins TRBV12-3 or TRBV12-4 and TRBJ2-3, with TRBD2 as a possible D gene (6 bases). The CDR3 runs 15 residues. Trimming stripped 3 bases from V and 0 bases from J, with 10 bases between.